This TCR beta chain emerged from a study of T cells in Graves' hyperthyroidism and ophthalmopathy. Amplification of TCR beta CDR3 regions was performed using RNA transcripts as template. First-round RT-PCR targeting the TCR CDR3 was performed with the HTBI primer set. TCRdb independently ran MiXCR on the multiplex PCR reads; one entry per CDR3 protein. The repertoire includes under 650,000 distinct CDR3 sequences, about 16% of them detected once, and less than 4.5% sits in the top ten. The sample holds a few counts of this clonotype. Germline trimming cut 6 bases from V and 0 bases from J; bases unmatched to any gene: 5. Germline CDR1 and CDR2: MDHEN and SYDVKM. There are 15 residues in the CDR3.

The origin of this receptor is a woman in her twenties or thirties with Graves' hyperthyroidism. This chain connects TRBV28 to TRBJ1-3, with TRBD1 matching over 7 bases. The specimen was blood. CDR3 loop: CASRPGQVSGNTIYF. The CDR3 region has the DNA TGTGCCAGCAGACCCGGACAGGTCTCTGGAAACACCATATATTTT.